This T cell receptor (beta chain) was observed in a study of immune evolution from preneoplasia to lung adenocarcinoma. Data came from immunoSEQ multiplex PCR; TCRdb stores just in-frame clones and leaves some out. The repertoire has some 37,000 clones, roughly 71% of them found once; the top ten carry about 6.5%. CDR3 length: 17 amino acids. The ends lost 4 bases at V and 4 bases at J; junction bases unmatched: 14. Germline CDR1 and CDR2: LGHNA and YNFKEQ. Between the mid-2010s and the late 2010s, patients underwent resection in Japan or China. Macro-dissection enriched premalignant or tumor cells before nucleic acid extraction. Comment on this clone: The target antigen is unknown.

Overall study findings and caveats: Highest clonality occurred in KRAS-mutant, not EGFR-mutant or double wild-type, nodules.

The V and J genes are TRBV4-2 and TRBJ1-2; TRBD1 matches at 8 bases. Sequenced: FFPE invasive lung adenocarcinoma tissue. The sequence was obtained from a person aged 55 to 69 with lung adenocarcinoma. The CDR3 is CASSPPNAGQVVYGYTF. CDR3 DNA sequence: TGTGCCAGCAGCCCCCCAAACGCGGGACAGGTGGTCTATGGCTACACCTTC.